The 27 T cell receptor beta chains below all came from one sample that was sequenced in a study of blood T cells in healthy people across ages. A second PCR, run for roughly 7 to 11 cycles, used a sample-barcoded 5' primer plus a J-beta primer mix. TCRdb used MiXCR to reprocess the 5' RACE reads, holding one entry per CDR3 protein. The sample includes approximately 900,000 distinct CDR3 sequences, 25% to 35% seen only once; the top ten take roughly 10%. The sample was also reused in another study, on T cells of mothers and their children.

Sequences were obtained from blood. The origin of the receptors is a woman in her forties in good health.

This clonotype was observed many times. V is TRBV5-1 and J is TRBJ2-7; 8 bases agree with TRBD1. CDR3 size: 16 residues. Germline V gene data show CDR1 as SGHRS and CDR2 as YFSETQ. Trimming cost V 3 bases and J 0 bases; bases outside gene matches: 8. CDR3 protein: CASSSSRQGSSYEQYF. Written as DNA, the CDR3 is TGCGCCAGCAGCTCGTCGAGACAGGGGAGCTCCTACGAGCAGTACTTC.

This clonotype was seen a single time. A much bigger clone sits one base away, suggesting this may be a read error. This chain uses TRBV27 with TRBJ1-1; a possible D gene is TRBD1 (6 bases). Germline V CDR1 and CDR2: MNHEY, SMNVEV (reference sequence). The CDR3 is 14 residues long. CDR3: CASSRGAVNTETFF. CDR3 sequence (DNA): TGTGCCAGCAGTCGGGGGGCGGTAAACACTGAAACTTTCTTT.

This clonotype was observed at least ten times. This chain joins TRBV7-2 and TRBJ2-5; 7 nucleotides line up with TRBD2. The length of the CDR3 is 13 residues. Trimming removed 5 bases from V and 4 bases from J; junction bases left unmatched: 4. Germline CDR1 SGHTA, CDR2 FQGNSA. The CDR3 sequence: CASSTGRRETQYF. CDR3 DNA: TGTGCCAGCAGCACCGGGAGGCGAGAGACCCAGTACTTC.

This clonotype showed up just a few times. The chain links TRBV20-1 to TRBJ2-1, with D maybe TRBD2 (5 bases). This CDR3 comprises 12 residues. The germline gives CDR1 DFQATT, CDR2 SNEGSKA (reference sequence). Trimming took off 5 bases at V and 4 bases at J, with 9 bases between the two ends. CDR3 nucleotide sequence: TGCAGTGCTGGGGAGCGGTACAATGAGCAGTTCTTC. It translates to CSAGERYNEQFF.

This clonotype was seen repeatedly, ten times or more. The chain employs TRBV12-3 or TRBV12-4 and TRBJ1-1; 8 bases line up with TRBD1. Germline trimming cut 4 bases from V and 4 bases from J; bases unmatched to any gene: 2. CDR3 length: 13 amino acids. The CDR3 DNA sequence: TGTGCCAGCAGTTCCAGGGGGCTCACTGAAGCTTTCTTT. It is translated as CASSSRGLTEAFF.

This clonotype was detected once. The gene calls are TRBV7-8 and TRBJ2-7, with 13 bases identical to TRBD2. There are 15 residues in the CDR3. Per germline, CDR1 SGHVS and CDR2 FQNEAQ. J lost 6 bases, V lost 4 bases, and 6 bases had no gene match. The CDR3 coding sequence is TGTGCCAGCAGCTCCATGACTAGCGGGGGGCCCGAGCAGTACTTC. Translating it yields CASSSMTSGGPEQYF.

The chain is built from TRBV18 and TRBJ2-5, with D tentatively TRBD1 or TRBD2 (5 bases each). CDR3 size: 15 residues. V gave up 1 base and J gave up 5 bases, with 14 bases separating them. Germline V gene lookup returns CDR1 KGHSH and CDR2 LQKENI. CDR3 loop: CASSPLPGREETQYF. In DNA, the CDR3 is TGTGCCAGCTCACCACTCCCGGGGCGAGAGGAGACCCAGTACTTC. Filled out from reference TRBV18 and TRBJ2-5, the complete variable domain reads NAGVMQNPRHLVRRRGQEARLRCSPMKGHSHVYWYRQLPEEGLKFMVYLQKENIIDESGMPKERFSAEFPKEGPSILRIQQVVRGDSAAYFCASSPLPGREETQYFGPGTRLLVL.

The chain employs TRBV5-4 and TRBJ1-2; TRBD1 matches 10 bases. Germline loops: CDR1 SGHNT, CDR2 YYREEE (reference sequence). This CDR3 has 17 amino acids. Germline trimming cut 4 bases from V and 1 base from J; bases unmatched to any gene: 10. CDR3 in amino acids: CASSPPTGGLFNYGYTF. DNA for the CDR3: TGTGCCAGCAGCCCCCCGACAGGGGGCTTGTTTAACTATGGCTACACCTTC. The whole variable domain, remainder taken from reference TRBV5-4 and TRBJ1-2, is ETGVTQSPTHLIKTRGQQVTLRCSSQSGHNTVSWYQQALGQGPQFIFQYYREEENGRGNFPPRFSGLQFPNYSSELNVNALELDDSALYLCASSPPTGGLFNYGYTFGSGTRLTVV.

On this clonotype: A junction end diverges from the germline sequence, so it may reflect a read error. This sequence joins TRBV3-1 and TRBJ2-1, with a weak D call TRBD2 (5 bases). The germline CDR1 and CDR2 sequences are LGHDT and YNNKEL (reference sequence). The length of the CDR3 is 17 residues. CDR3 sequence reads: CASSQGELRHSYNERFF. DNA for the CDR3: TGTGCCAGCAGCCAAGGGGAGCTCCGTCATTCCTACAATGAGCGGTTCTTC.

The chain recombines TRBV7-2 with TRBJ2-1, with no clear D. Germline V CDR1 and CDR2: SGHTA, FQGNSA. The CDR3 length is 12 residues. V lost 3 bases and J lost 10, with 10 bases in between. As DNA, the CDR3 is TGTGCCAGCAGCTTGAGCCGACTCGAGCAGTTCTTC. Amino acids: CASSLSRLEQFF.

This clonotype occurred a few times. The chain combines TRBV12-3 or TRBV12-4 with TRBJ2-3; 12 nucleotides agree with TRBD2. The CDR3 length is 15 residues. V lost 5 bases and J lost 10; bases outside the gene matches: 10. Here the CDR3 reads CASSTLAGGIPPQYF. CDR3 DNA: TGTGCCAGCAGTACCCTAGCGGGGGGGATCCCTCCGCAGTATTTT.

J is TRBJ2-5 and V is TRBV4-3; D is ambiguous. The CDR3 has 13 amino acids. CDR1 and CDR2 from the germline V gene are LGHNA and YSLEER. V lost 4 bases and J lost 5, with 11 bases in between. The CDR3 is CASSPRSFETQYF. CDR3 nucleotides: TGCGCCAGCAGCCCCCGCAGCTTCGAGACCCAGTACTTC.

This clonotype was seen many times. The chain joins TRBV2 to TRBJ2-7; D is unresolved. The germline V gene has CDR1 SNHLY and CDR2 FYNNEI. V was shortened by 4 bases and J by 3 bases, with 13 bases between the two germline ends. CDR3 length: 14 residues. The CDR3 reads CASSGSPANYEQYF. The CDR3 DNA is TGTGCCAGCAGTGGGTCCCCGGCTAACTACGAGCAGTACTTC.

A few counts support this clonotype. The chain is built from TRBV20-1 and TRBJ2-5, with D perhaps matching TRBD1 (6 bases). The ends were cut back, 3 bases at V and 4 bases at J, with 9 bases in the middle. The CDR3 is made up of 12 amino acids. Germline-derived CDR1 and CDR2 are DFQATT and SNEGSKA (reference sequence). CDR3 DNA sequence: TGCAGTGCTAGTCAGGGGATAGAGACCCAGTACTTC. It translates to CSASQGIETQYF.

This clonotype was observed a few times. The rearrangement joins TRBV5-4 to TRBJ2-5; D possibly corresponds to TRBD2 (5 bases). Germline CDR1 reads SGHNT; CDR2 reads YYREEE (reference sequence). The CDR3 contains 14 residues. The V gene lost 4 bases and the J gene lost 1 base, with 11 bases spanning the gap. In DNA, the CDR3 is TGTGCCAGCAGCACGACCGCGGGCCAAGAGACCCAGTACTTC. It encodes CASSTTAGQETQYF.

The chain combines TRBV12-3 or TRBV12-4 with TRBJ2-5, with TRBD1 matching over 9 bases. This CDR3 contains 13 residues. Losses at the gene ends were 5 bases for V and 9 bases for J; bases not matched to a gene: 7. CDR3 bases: TGTGCCAGCAGTCCCTCGACAGGGGGGTCCCAGTACTTC. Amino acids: CASSPSTGGSQYF.

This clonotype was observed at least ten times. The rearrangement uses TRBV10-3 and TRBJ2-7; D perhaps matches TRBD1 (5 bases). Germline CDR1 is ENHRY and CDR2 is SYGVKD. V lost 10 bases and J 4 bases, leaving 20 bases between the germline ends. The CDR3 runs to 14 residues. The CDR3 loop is CATTRDPLSYEQYF. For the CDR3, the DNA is TGTGCCACAACCAGGGATCCATTATCGTACGAGCAGTACTTC.

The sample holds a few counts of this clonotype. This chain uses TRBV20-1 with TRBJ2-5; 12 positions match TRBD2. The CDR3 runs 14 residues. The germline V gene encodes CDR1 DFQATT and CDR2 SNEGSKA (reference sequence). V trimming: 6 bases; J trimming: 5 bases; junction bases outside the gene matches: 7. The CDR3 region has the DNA TGCAGTGCCCGTCGACTAGCGGGGGTTGAGACCCAGTACTTC. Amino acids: CSARRLAGVETQYF.

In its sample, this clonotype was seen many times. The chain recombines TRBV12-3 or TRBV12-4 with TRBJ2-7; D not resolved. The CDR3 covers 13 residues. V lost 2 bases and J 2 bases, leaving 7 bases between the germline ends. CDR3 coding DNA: TGTGCCAGCAGTTTAAACGGTGCCTACGAGCAGTACTTC. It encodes CASSLNGAYEQYF.

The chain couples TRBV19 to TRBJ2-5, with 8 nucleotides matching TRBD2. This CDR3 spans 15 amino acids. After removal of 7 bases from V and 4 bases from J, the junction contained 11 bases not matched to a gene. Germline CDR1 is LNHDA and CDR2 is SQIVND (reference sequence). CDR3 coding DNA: TGTGCCAGTACCACAAGGACTAGCCCTGGAGAGACCCAGTACTTC. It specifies CASTTRTSPGETQYF.

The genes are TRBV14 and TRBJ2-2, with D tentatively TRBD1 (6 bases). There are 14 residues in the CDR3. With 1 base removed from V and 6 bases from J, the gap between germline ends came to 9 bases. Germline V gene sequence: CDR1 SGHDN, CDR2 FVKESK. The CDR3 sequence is CASSQGGLAGELFF. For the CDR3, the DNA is TGTGCCAGCAGCCAAGGGGGGCTCGCCGGGGAGCTGTTTTTT.

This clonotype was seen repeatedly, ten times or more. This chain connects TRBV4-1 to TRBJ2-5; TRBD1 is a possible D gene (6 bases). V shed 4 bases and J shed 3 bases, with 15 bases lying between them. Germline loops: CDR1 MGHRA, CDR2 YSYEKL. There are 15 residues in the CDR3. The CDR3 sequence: CASSLTPRQEETQYF. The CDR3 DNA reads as TGCGCCAGCAGCCTCACCCCGCGACAGGAAGAGACCCAGTACTTC.

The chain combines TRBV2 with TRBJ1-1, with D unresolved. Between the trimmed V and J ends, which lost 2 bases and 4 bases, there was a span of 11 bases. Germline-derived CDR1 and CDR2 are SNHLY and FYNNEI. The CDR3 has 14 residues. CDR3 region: CASSESVAVTEAFF. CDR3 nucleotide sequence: TGTGCCAGCAGTGAATCGGTGGCGGTCACTGAAGCTTTCTTT. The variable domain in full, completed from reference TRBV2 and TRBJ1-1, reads EPEVTQTPSHQVTQMGQEVILRCVPISNHLYFYWYRQILGQKVEFLVSFYNNEISEKSEIFDDQFSVERPDGSNFTLKIRSTKLEDSAMYFCASSESVAVTEAFFGQGTRLTVV.

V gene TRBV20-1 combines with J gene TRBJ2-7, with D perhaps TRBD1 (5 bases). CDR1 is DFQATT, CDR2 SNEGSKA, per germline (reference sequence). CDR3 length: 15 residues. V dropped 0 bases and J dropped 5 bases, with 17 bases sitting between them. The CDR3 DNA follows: TGCAGTGCTAGAGACTTACAGGTTTCCTGGAACGAGCAGTACTTC. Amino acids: CSARDLQVSWNEQYF.

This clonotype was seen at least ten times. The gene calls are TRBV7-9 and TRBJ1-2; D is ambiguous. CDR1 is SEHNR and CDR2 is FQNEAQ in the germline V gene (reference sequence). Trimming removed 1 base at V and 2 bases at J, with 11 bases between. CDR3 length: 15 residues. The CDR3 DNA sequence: TGTGCCAGCAGCTTAGTAACGGAGTCCAACTATGGCTACACCTTC. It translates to CASSLVTESNYGYTF.

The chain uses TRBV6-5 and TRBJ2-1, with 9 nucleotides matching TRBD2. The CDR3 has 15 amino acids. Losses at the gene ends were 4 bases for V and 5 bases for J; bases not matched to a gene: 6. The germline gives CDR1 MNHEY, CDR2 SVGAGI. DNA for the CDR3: TGTGCCAGCAGTTGGTTAGCGGGAGACGACAATGAGCAGTTCTTC. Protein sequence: CASSWLAGDDNEQFF.

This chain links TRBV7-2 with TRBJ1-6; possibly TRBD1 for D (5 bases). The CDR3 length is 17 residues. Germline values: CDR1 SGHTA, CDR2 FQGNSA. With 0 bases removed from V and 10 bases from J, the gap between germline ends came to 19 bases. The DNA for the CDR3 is TGTGCCAGCAGCTTAGCGCTAGCGGGGCAGAGTGGCTCACCCCTCCACTTT. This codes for CASSLALAGQSGSPLHF.